The present entry profiles one T cell receptor (beta chain) with its context. Its target is unknown. Trimming cost V 5 bases and J 2 bases; bases outside gene matches: 7. From germline, CDR1 is SGHAT and CDR2 FQNNGV. The CDR3 is 15 amino acids. These data originate in a study of cytomegalovirus exposure and HLA in healthy donors. Study findings and constraints: Despite most TCR sequences being rare, some public TCRs occurred in many donors. There were some 150 TCR beta chains listed as cytomegalovirus-associated.

Both 60 Vbeta primers and 13 Jbeta primers went into the PCR. Sequencing used immunoSEQ multiplex PCR; TCRdb keeps in-frame clones, though not all of them. This sample has roughly 99,000 clones; approximately 84% occur once, and the top ten carry 2% to 2.5%. This chain links TRBV11-2 with TRBJ2-7; 9 bases agree with TRBD1. This clonotype originated in a man aged 25-40 years in good health and CMV-seronegative. Sequenced: PBMCs. The DNA of the CDR3 is TGTGCCAGCAGCCAGGAGGGGACAGGGACCTACGAGCAGTACTTC. It codes for CASSQEGTGTYEQYF.